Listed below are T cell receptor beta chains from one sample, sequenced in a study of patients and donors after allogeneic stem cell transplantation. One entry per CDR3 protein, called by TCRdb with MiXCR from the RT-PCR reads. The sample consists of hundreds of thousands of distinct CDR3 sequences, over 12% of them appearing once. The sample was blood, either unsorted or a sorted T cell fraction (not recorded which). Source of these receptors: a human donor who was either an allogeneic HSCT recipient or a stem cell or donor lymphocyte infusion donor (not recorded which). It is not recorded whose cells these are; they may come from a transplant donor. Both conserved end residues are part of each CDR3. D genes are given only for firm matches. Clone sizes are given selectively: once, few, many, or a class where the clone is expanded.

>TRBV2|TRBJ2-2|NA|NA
TGTGCCAGCAGTGAAGCGTTCTCTACCGGGGAGCTGTTTTTT
CASSEAFSTGELFF
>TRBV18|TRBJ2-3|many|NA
TGTGCCAGCTCACCGGTATTAGAGCGAAGCACAGATACGCAGTATTTT
CASSPVLERSTDTQYF
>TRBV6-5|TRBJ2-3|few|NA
TGTGCCAGCAGTTACCAAGGGGTAGGAAGCACAGATACGCAGTATTTT
CASSYQGVGSTDTQYF
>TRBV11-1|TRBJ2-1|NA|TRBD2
TGTGCCAGCAGCTTAGGAGGCGGACTAGCGGGAGGAAGGGAGCAGTTCTTC
CASSLGGGLAGGREQFF
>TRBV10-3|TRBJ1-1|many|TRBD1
TGTGCCATCAATCGACCAGGGGGCAAAGCTTTCTTT
CAINRPGGKAFF
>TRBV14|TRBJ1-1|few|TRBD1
TGTGCCAGCAGCCAAACGGCGGGTTACAGGGGTTGGTACACTGAAGCTTTCTTT
CASSQTAGYRGWYTEAFF
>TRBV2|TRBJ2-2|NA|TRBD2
TGTGCCAGCAGTGAAGTACCGGGGGGAAGCACCGGGGAGCTGTTTTTT
CASSEVPGGSTGELFF
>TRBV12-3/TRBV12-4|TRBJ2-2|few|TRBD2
TGTGCCAGCACTAACGGTCGAGCGGGAGGTGGGGCCGGGGAGCTGTTTTTT
CASTNGRAGGGAGELFF
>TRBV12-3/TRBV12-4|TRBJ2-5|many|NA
TGTGCCAGCAGTTCTGACTCTCAAGAGACCCAGTACTTC
CASSSDSQETQYF
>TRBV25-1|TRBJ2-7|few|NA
TGTGCCAGCAGTGAACAGGGAGCCTACGAGCAGTACTTC
CASSEQGAYEQYF
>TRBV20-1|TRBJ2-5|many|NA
TGCAGTGCTAGCCCAAAAGAGACCCAGTACTTC
CSASPKETQYF
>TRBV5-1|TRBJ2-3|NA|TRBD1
TGCGCCAGCAGCTTCGGACAGGTCACAGATACGCAGTATTTT
CASSFGQVTDTQYF
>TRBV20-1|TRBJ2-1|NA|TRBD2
TGCAGTGCTAGAGTTCCTAGCGGGTGGGCCCGGAATGAGCAGTTCTTC
CSARVPSGWARNEQFF
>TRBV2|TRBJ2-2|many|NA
TGTGCCAGCAGTGAGTTTGTGCCCGGGGAGCTGTTTTTT
CASSEFVPGELFF
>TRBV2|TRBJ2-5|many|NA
TGTGCCAGCAGTGAACGGAGGGGGACCCAGTACTTC
CASSERRGTQYF
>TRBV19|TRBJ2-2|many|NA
TGTGCCAGCAAAAGGGGGGGGGAGGCCACCGGGGAGCTGTTTTTT
CASKRGGEATGELFF
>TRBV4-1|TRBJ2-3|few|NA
TGCGCCAGCAGCCAAGTGGCGGATACTAGCACAGATACGCAGTATTTT
CASSQVADTSTDTQYF
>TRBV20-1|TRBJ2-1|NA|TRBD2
TGCAGTGCTCGCCGAGGTAGCGGGCTGGACAATGAGCAGTTCTTC
CSARRGSGLDNEQFF
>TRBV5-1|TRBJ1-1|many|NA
TGCGCCAGCAGCTTGGGACCCAGGAACACTGAAGCTTTCTTT
CASSLGPRNTEAFF
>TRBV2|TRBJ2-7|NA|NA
TGTGCCATCGAGTTAAAGAGGGGGAACGAGCAGTACTTC
CAIELKRGNEQYF
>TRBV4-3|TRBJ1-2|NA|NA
TGCGCCAGCAGCCAAATCGGAACCAACTATGGCTACACCTTC
CASSQIGTNYGYTF
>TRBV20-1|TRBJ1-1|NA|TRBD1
TGCAGTGCTAGAGATCTCCAGGGGGTAACTGAAGCTTTCTTT
CSARDLQGVTEAFF
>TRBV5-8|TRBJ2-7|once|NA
TGTGCCAGCACCGAGGGGTTTCACGAGCAGTACTTC
CASTEGFHEQYF
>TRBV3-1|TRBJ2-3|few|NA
TGTGCCAGCAGCCAAGTCGTAACAGATACGCAGTATTTT
CASSQVVTDTQYF
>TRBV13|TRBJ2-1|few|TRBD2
TGTGCCAGCAGCTTATCAGGGAGCGGGAGGGCCCTTGAGCAGTTCTTC
CASSLSGSGRALEQFF
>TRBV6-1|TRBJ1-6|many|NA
TGTGCCAGCAGCCCACTCGTGTGGGATTCACCCCTCCACTTT
CASSPLVWDSPLHF
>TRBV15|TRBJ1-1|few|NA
TGTGCCACCAGCAGAGGCTCAGGGGATTATGGTGAAGCTTTCTTT
CATSRGSGDYGEAFF
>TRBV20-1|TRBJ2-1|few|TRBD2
TGCAGTGCTAGACTAGCGGGAGTCAACAATGAGCAGTTCTTC
CSARLAGVNNEQFF
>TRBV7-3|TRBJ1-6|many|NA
TGTGCCAGCAGCTTAACTGGGAACTATAATTCACCCCTCCACTTT
CASSLTGNYNSPLHF
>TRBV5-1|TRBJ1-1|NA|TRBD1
TGCGCCAGCAGCTTCGGACAGGGGGCGAACCCCACTGAAGCTTTCTTT
CASSFGQGANPTEAFF
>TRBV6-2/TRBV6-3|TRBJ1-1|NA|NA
TGTGCCAGCAGCCGGGCGGGGGCCGGTGAAGCTTTCTTT
CASSRAGAGEAFF
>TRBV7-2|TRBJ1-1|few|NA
TGTGCCAGCAGCTTAGCCCCGAACACTGAAGCTTTCTTT
CASSLAPNTEAFF
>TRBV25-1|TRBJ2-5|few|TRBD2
TGTGCCAGCACGAGGCGGGGGTCGGGGGAGACCCAGTACTTC
CASTRRGSGETQYF
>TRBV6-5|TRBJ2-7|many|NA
TGTGCCAGCAGAACTGCCACCTACGAGCAGTACTTC
CASRTATYEQYF
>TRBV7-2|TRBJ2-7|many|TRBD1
TGTGCCAGCAGCTCTTTGGGACAGGGGGCCGAGCAGTACTTC
CASSSLGQGAEQYF
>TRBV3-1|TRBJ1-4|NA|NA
TGTGCCAGCAGCCAGCAACCCGGGAGTGAAAAACTGTTTTTT
CASSQQPGSEKLFF
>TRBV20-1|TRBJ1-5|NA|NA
TGCAGTGCTAGAGCGGGACAAGAGAATCAGCCCCAGCATTTT
CSARAGQENQPQHF
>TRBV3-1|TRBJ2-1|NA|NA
TGTGCCAGCAGCCAGGCGACTAGCAATGAGCAGTTCTTC
CASSQATSNEQFF
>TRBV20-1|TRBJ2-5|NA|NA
TGCAGTGCTAAAGGACAGCCCCAAGAGACCCAGTACTTC
CSAKGQPQETQYF
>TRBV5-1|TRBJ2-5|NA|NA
TGCGCCAGCAGCTTGGCCGTGCCTAGTAGGGAGACCCAGTACTTC
CASSLAVPSRETQYF
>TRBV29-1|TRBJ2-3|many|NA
TGCAGCCTCGGGGCGGCAGATACGCAGTATTTT
CSLGAADTQYF
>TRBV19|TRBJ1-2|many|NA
TGTGCCAGTAGGGTTTCAGGGAGGTATGGCTACACCTTC
CASRVSGRYGYTF
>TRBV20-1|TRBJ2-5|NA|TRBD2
TGCAGTGCCGATGAAGGGACTAGCGGACAAGAGACCCAGTACTTC
CSADEGTSGQETQYF
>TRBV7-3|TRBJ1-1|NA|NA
TGTGCCAGCAGCTCGCGGGCCAACACTGAAGCTTTCTTT
CASSSRANTEAFF
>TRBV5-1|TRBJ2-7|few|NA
TGCGCCAGCAGCCCGGGACTCCGGTCAGACGAGCAGTACTTC
CASSPGLRSDEQYF
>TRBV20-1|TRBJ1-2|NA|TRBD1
TGCAGTGCCAACCCGGGACAGGGGCTTGGAAACTATGGCTACACCTTC
CSANPGQGLGNYGYTF
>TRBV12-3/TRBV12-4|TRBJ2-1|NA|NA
TGTGCCAGTTCGAGGGCGGGACTGGGGTATGAGCAGTTCTTC
CASSRAGLGYEQFF
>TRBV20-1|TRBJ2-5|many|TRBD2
TGCAGTGCTCGGACAGGGGGGACTAGCGGGAACTCCGCGGAGACCCAGTACTTC
CSARTGGTSGNSAETQYF
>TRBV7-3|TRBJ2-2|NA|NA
TGTGCCAGCAGCTTCGAGCTGAACACCGGGGAGCTGTTTTTT
CASSFELNTGELFF
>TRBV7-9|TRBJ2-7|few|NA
TGTGCCAGCGAAAAAAGGGGCGAGCAGTACTTC
CASEKRGEQYF
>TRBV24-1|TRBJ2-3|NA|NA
TGTGCCACCAGTGATTCCGTCTGGAGGGATACGCAGTATTTT
CATSDSVWRDTQYF
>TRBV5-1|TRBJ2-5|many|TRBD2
TGCGCCAGCAGACGGGGGGACGAGACCCAGTACTTC
CASRRGDETQYF
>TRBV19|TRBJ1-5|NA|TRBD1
TGTGCCAGTAGTATAGAGGGGACAGGGGTTTCTAGGCCCCAGCATTTT
CASSIEGTGVSRPQHF
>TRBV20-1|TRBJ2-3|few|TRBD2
TGCAGTGCTACCCCCTTGCGGGGGATCGCAGATACGCAGTATTTT
CSATPLRGIADTQYF
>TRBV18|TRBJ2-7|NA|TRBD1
TGTGCCAGCTCACCAGCTCAGGGGGCAGTCAACGAGCAGTACTTC
CASSPAQGAVNEQYF
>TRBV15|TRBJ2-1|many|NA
TGTGCCACCAGCAGAGATCTAGGTTTAGGGGTAGCGGCCGGTGAGCAGTTCTTC
CATSRDLGLGVAAGEQFF
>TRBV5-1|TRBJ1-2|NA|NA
TGCGCCAGCAGCCCCGGACGGATCCCCCGCTATGGCTACACCTTC
CASSPGRIPRYGYTF